A single count supports the clone carrying this T cell receptor (beta chain). The data are from a study of CD8+ T cells in alopecia areata. Sample treatment: oral pan-JAK inhibitor, 5-10 mg twice daily. Trimming pared 2 bases from V and 0 bases from J, leaving 11 bases between. The CDR3 totals 15 residues. Germline V gene data show CDR1 as SGHDN and CDR2 as FVKESK. Sequencing used cDNA as its template, made by extracting RNA and reverse transcribing it. Clones were sequenced by immunoSEQ multiplex PCR, and TCRdb holds only the in-frame ones, with some missing. The table lists more than 150,000 clones, about 60% of them singletons.

The sample was CD8+ T cells sorted from blood, taken at week 24, from a patient treated with tofacitinib. The chain uses TRBV14 and TRBJ2-7, with D hard to call. This sequence originates from a human donor with alopecia areata. Here the CDR3 reads CASSQPSESSYEQYF. In nucleotides, the CDR3 is TGTGCCAGCAGCCAACCTTCCGAGAGCTCCTACGAGCAGTACTTC.